This T cell receptor beta chain was documented in a study of blood T cell repertoires in COVID-19. Original processing notes: Using reference gene primer amplification, nucleated cell counts were estimated. The protocol was immunoSEQ multiplex PCR, while the TCRdb copy is restricted to in-frame clones and leaves out a portion. V and J calls and clone size are copied from that table; D and trimming were computed from the DNA. The sample lists over 350,000 clones, 75% to 90% occurring once. From germline, CDR1 is LGHNA and CDR2 YNFKEQ. Trimming took 3 bases from V and 6 from J; bases not matched to a gene: 9. This CDR3 spans 16 amino acids.

Sample: peripheral blood. The source is a woman in her 30s with active or convalescent COVID-19. The V gene is TRBV4-2, the J gene TRBJ1-5, with 9 positions matching TRBD1. CDR3 in amino acids: CASSHTMGQGSQPQHF. The CDR3 bases are TGTGCCAGCAGCCATACAATGGGACAGGGAAGTCAGCCCCAGCATTTT.